The next 11 T cell receptor beta chains were all read from a single sample in a study of monozygotic twins with inflammatory bowel disease. With the 5' RACE reads reprocessed, TCRdb shows one record per CDR3 protein and no DNA. The sample's table shows approximately 300,000 distinct CDR3 sequences. Sample: blood. The origin of the receptors is a human donor with ulcerative colitis or Crohn's disease, or a healthy co-twin of an affected twin (not recorded which).

The rearrangement joins TRBV7-2 to TRBJ1-4. The CDR3 sequence is 15 residues long. Germline loops: CDR1 SGHTA, CDR2 FQGNSA. The CDR3 spells CASSLAAVRNEKLFF.

The chain recombines TRBV7-2 with TRBJ2-1. The germline V gene encodes CDR1 SGHTA and CDR2 FQGNSA. This CDR3 is built from 13 residues. The CDR3 sequence: CASSLVGWNEQFF. The variable domain in full, with the rest retrieved from reference TRBV7-2 and TRBJ2-1, is GAGVSQSPSNKVTEKGKDVELRCDPISGHTALYWYRQSLGQGLEFLIYFQGNSAPDKSGLPSDRFSAERTGGSVSTLTIQRTQQEDSAVYLCASSLVGWNEQFFGPGTRLTVL.

The gene calls are TRBV7-9 and TRBJ2-5. CDR1 is SEHNR, CDR2 FQNEAQ, per germline (reference sequence). CDR3 size: 12 residues. CDR3 protein: CASSPDQETQYF.

This sequence joins TRBV24-1 and TRBJ1-5; the D call from TCRdb, TRBD1, cannot be confirmed without DNA. Germline V lookup: CDR1 KGHDR, CDR2 SFDVKD. The CDR3 sequence is 14 residues long. This CDR3 is CATSQTGAKQPQHF.

The chain uses TRBV5-1 and TRBJ2-5; the D gene TCRdb calls, TRBD2, cannot be checked with no DNA. This CDR3 has 12 residues. Germline assignment: CDR1 SGHRS and CDR2 YFSETQ. CDR3 protein: CASSPPSETQYF. Combining the CDR3 with reference TRBV5-1 and TRBJ2-5 gives the whole variable domain KAGVTQTPRYLIKTRGQQVTLSCSPISGHRSVSWYQQTPGQGLQFLFEYFSETQRNKGNFPGRFSGRQFSNSRSEMNVSTLELGDSALYLCASSPPSETQYFGPGTRLLVL.

The J gene is TRBJ2-1, the V gene TRBV5-6. The germline V gene has CDR1 SGHDT and CDR2 YYEEEE. This CDR3 has 13 residues. CDR3 sequence reads: CASSWWADNEQFF.

V gene TRBV5-1 combines with J gene TRBJ2-5; the TRBD1 assignment by TCRdb is unverifiable without DNA. CDR3 length equals 13 residues. Germline V CDR1 and CDR2: SGHRS, YFSETQ. CDR3 protein: CASKWGPQETQYF.

The rearrangement links TRBV5-1 to TRBJ1-5; lacking DNA, the TRBD1 call made by TCRdb goes unchecked. The CDR3 is made up of 15 amino acids. Germline V gives CDR1 SGHRS, CDR2 YFSETQ. The CDR3 loop reads CASSLAGGRNQPQHF.

The chain carries TRBV20-1 and TRBJ1-2; TCRdb outputs TRBD1, but without DNA this stays unchecked. Germline loops: CDR1 DFQATT, CDR2 SNEGSKA (reference sequence). This CDR3 comprises 14 residues. The CDR3 sequence is CSASIPQGNYGYTF.

This chain links TRBV11-2 with TRBJ2-5; with no DNA, the TCRdb D assignment of TRBD2 cannot be verified. The CDR3 totals 18 residues. Germline assignment: CDR1 SGHAT and CDR2 FQNNGV. CDR3: CASSGKGLAGGLRETQYF.

The gene calls are TRBV24-1 and TRBJ1-5; lacking DNA, the TRBD1 call made by TCRdb goes unchecked. There are 13 residues in the CDR3. Germline assignment: CDR1 KGHDR and CDR2 SFDVKD. The CDR3 loop is CATSRGDNQPQHF.